Sequencing of this T cell receptor (beta chain) was carried out in a study of CD8 T cells in ankylosing spondylitis. Study-wide results and limits: Prior literature has documented some motif variants in synovial fluid and blood from reactive arthritis. With a CD8+ phenotype, disease-linked clones were relatively rare in peripheral blood. One TCR beta motif, made up of under ten highly homologous variants, appeared characteristic of ankylosing spondylitis blood.

Quantitative 5'-RACE with molecular barcodes generated TCR beta libraries. In TCRdb, the 5' RACE reads were re-called with MiXCR into one record per CDR3 protein. The repertoire holds hundreds of thousands of distinct CDR3 sequences, with approximately 11% as singletons. Of note for this clonotype: Its target is not known.

The length of the CDR3 is 15 residues. V lost 3 bases to trimming and J lost 5 bases; unmatched junction nucleotides: 4. Germline values: CDR1 LGHNA, CDR2 YNFKEQ. This receptor was obtained from a male donor with ankylosing spondylitis. The sequenced sample consisted of blood, either unsorted or a sorted T cell fraction (not recorded which). This chain links TRBV4-2 with TRBJ2-3, with 11 bases aligning to TRBD2. The CDR3 is CASSHGSGREDTQYF. As DNA, the CDR3 is TGTGCCAGCAGCCACGGTAGCGGGAGGGAAGATACGCAGTATTTT.